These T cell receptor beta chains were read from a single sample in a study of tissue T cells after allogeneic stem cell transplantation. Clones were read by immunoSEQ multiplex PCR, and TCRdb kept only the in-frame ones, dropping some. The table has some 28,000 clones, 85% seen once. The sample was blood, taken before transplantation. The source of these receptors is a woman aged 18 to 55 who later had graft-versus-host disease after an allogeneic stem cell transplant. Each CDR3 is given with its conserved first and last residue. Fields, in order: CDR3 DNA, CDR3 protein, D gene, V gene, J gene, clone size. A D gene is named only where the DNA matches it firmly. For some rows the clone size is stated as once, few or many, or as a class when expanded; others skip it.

TGCGCCAGCAGCTCAAAGACAAATAACTATGGCTACACCTTC	CASSSKTNNYGYTF	.	TRBV5-1	TRBJ1-2	few
TGCGCCAGCAGCAAAGGACAGGACAGGGAGCAGTACTTC	CASSKGQDREQYF	TRBD1	TRBV5-1	TRBJ2-7	.
TGTGCCAGCAGCCAAGACCTGACAGGCCCGCTCGAGCAGTACTTC	CASSQDLTGPLEQYF	.	TRBV3-1/TRBV3-2	TRBJ2-7	few
TGTGCCAGCAGAACACAGGGGGCTATAAATCAGCCCCAGCATTTT	CASRTQGAINQPQHF	TRBD1	TRBV2	TRBJ1-5	.
TGTGCCAGCAGCCAAGAGCGGGGGGGCCCAGATACGCAGTATTTT	CASSQERGGPDTQYF	TRBD2	TRBV4-2	TRBJ2-3	few
TGCGCCAGCAGCCCCGTGGGCAGGGACCTGGTAAAACTGTTTTTT	CASSPVGRDLVKLFF	.	TRBV5-1	TRBJ1-4	.
TGCGCCAGCAAGGTCCGGGAAGGTGGTCAAGAGACCCAGTACTTC	CASKVREGGQETQYF	.	TRBV5-1	TRBJ2-5	.
TGTGCCAGCAGTTTATCACAGGGGGCGAACACTGAAGCTTTCTTT	CASSLSQGANTEAFF	TRBD1	TRBV27	TRBJ1-1	.
TGTGCCAGCAGTTACGGACAGGGTGCCTACGAGCAGTACTTC	CASSYGQGAYEQYF	TRBD1	TRBV6-6	TRBJ2-7	.
TGCGCCAGCAGCCGGGGGGCAGCGGGGCTCCTCTATGGCTACACCTTC	CASSRGAAGLLYGYTF	.	TRBV5-1	TRBJ1-2	.
TGTGCCAGCAGCGTACATGTGGAGGCGGGCTATGGCTACACCTTC	CASSVHVEAGYGYTF	.	TRBV2	TRBJ1-2	.
TGTGCCAGCAGCCTTCTCACGAACACCGGGGAGCTGTTTTTT	CASSLLTNTGELFF	.	TRBV7-9	TRBJ2-2	once
TGCAGCGTTGCAACAGCTGAAGCTTTCTTT	CSVATAEAFF	.	TRBV29-1	TRBJ1-1	.
TGTGCCAGCAGCCTGCAGCGGGGGCTTTCTGAAGCTTTCTTT	CASSLQRGLSEAFF	.	TRBV11-2	TRBJ1-1	.
TGTGCCAGCAGTCCCCTCGGCGGGGCGGCAGATACGCAGTATTTT	CASSPLGGAADTQYF	.	TRBV7-9	TRBJ2-3	.
TGTGCCAGCAGTGTTCTAGCGGGGGATTCGGGCTATGAGCAGTTCTTC	CASSVLAGDSGYEQFF	TRBD2	TRBV6-4	TRBJ2-1	.
TGTGCCAGCAGCTTGCATAATTCACCCCTCCACTTT	CASSLHNSPLHF	.	TRBV7-2	TRBJ1-6	.
TGTGCCAGCAGCCTTCGGATGAACACTGAAGCTTTCTTT	CASSLRMNTEAFF	.	TRBV9	TRBJ1-1	.
TGCGCCAGCAGGTCTGGACAGGAAGTCCGCAATGAAAAACTGTTTTTT	CASRSGQEVRNEKLFF	TRBD1	TRBV5-1	TRBJ1-4	.
TGTGCCATCGCTAGACAGGGACTATACGAGCAGTACTTC	CAIARQGLYEQYF	.	TRBV10-3	TRBJ2-7	once
TGTGCCAGCAGGGCGGGGACAGGGACGCAGTATTTT	CASRAGTGTQYF	TRBD1	TRBV2	TRBJ2-3	.
TGTGCCAGCAGCCAAGAGGGGACGAACACCGGGGAGCTGTTTTTT	CASSQEGTNTGELFF	.	TRBV4-2	TRBJ2-2	.
TGTGCCAGCAGCTTGGGTACAGGGGGATACGAGCAGTACTTC	CASSLGTGGYEQYF	TRBD1	TRBV5-6	TRBJ2-7	.
TGTGCCAGCAGTTTAATGGGAGGCACAGATACGCAGTATTTT	CASSLMGGTDTQYF	.	TRBV27	TRBJ2-3	.
TGTGCCAGCAGTGCAGAGGACGGGATCTCCTACAATGAGCAGTTCTTC	CASSAEDGISYNEQFF	.	TRBV2	TRBJ2-1	.
TGCAGCGTTGAACTTTCGGGGACGGGGGATGAAGCTTTCTTT	CSVELSGTGDEAFF	.	TRBV29-1	TRBJ1-1	.
TGCGCCAGCAGCCGTGAGGGGAATCAGCCCCAGCATTTT	CASSREGNQPQHF	.	TRBV4-1	TRBJ1-5	.
TGTGCCAGCAGCAAAGGACACTCTGGGGCCAACGTCCTGACTTTC	CASSKGHSGANVLTF	.	TRBV21-1	TRBJ2-6	.
TGTGCCAGCAGCCAAGAAATAGGGGCGGCTGAAAAACTGTTTTTT	CASSQEIGAAEKLFF	.	TRBV3-1/TRBV3-2	TRBJ1-4	once
TGTGCCAGCAGTGGTGCAGCCGGAAATGAAAAACTGTTTTTT	CASSGAAGNEKLFF	.	TRBV2	TRBJ1-4	once
TGTGCCTGGAGGCACAGACAGGGAGCTAACTATGGCTACACCTTC	CAWRHRQGANYGYTF	TRBD1	TRBV30	TRBJ1-2	.
TGTGCCAGCAGCCAAGCGGGGCCCGGGGAAGAAGCTTTCTTT	CASSQAGPGEEAFF	.	TRBV3-1/TRBV3-2	TRBJ1-1	.
TGTGCCAGCAGTTTGTGGGGGTGGCGGGGGGAGACTAGCACAGATACGCAGTATTTT	CASSLWGWRGETSTDTQYF	TRBD2	TRBV28	TRBJ2-3	.
TGCGCCAGCAGCACAGGCGGTCAAGAGACCCAGTACTTC	CASSTGGQETQYF	.	TRBV5-1	TRBJ2-5	.
TGCGCCAGCAGCTGGGGACAGGGTGAGCTGTTTTTT	CASSWGQGELFF	TRBD1	TRBV5-1	TRBJ2-2	.
TGTGCCTGGAGTGTACTTGGGGGGAATCAGCCCCAGCATTTT	CAWSVLGGNQPQHF	.	TRBV30	TRBJ1-5	.
TGTGCCAGCAGTTTATCGGGCACTATCTATGGCTACACCTTC	CASSLSGTIYGYTF	.	TRBV28	TRBJ1-2	.
TGTGCCAGCAGCCAGCTCTCGGGGGGGAACTATGGCTACACCTTC	CASSQLSGGNYGYTF	.	TRBV4-2	TRBJ1-2	.
TGTGCCAGTAGTATAGGGGGGCTGGGCACTGAAGCTTTCTTT	CASSIGGLGTEAFF	.	TRBV19	TRBJ1-1	.
TGCGCCAGCAGTTATGACCCCGTGGGTGGCTACACCTTC	CASSYDPVGGYTF	.	TRBV5-1	TRBJ1-2	medium-sized
TGTGCCAGCAGTTCCCAGTTAGGGGGGGCAGATACGCAGTATTTT	CASSSQLGGADTQYF	.	TRBV6-2/TRBV6-3	TRBJ2-3	.
TGTGCCAGCAGTGGACTAGACAATGAGCAGTTCTTC	CASSGLDNEQFF	TRBD2	TRBV12-3/TRBV12-4	TRBJ2-1	.
TGCAGCATTGAGAGGGGTAATACGCAGTATTTT	CSIERGNTQYF	.	TRBV29-1	TRBJ2-3	.
TGTGCCAGCAGTCCAAATTATGAAAAACTGTTTTTT	CASSPNYEKLFF	.	TRBV27	TRBJ1-4	.
TGTGCCAGCAGCTTGACTAGCGGGGGGGTAAACAATGAGCAGTTCTTC	CASSLTSGGVNNEQFF	TRBD2	TRBV5-8	TRBJ2-1	.
TGTGCCAGCAGTTCCGGGACAGAGAGCAATCAGCCCCAGCATTTT	CASSSGTESNQPQHF	TRBD1	TRBV2	TRBJ1-5	once
TGTGCCAGCAGTTTTTCAGCAGGTAACACTGAAGCTTTCTTT	CASSFSAGNTEAFF	.	TRBV2	TRBJ1-1	.
TGTGCCAGCAGCCAAAGGACAGGCTCTGGAAACACCATATATTTT	CASSQRTGSGNTIYF	TRBD1	TRBV16	TRBJ1-3	.
TGTGCCAGCAGTTACAGGGGAGGGGGTGGCTACACCTTC	CASSYRGGGGYTF	TRBD1	TRBV3-1/TRBV3-2	TRBJ1-2	.
TGTGCCAGCAGTGAAGCAGGAGGGACTGAAGCTTTCTTT	CASSEAGGTEAFF	.	TRBV6-1	TRBJ1-1	.
TGTGCCAGCAGTGAATTGGGCAGGACTGCAACTAATGAAAAACTGTTTTTT	CASSELGRTATNEKLFF	.	TRBV25-1	TRBJ1-4	.
TGTGCCAGCAGATACTCGGGACGCTACACAGATACGCAGTATTTT	CASRYSGRYTDTQYF	.	TRBV6-4	TRBJ2-3	.
TGTGCCTGGAGTGCGAAGACAGGGGCCCCCCGAATGGTCAGGAGGTACGAGCAGTACTTC	CAWSAKTGAPRMVRRYEQYF	TRBD1	TRBV30	TRBJ2-7	.
TGCGCCAGCAGCTTAACAGGGTACCAAGAGACCCAGTACTTC	CASSLTGYQETQYF	.	TRBV5-1	TRBJ2-5	.
TGTGCCAGCAGCTTAAAAAAGTGGTCAGATGACTACAATGAGCAGTTCTTC	CASSLKKWSDDYNEQFF	.	TRBV7-9	TRBJ2-1	.
TGTGCCATATCCCAACTAGCCACAGATACGCAGTATTTT	CAISQLATDTQYF	.	TRBV16	TRBJ2-3	.
TGTGCCATCAGAGAGGACAGGGGGCTAAATTCACCCCTCCACTTT	CAIREDRGLNSPLHF	TRBD1	TRBV10-3	TRBJ1-6	.